This TCR beta chain was profiled in a study of T cell repertoires in cytomegalovirus infection. The V gene's germline CDR1 is MGHRA and CDR2 YSYEKL. This CDR3 is 17 amino acids long. Losses at the gene ends were 1 base for V and 4 bases for J; bases not matched to a gene: 8. In TCRdb, the reads were re-called with MiXCR into one record per CDR3 protein. Here the sample spans about 470,000 distinct CDR3 sequences, 40% to 50% being singletons. As to this clonotype: Its antigen is as yet unknown.

This receptor was identified in a human donor in good health (CMV status not recorded). Some clones in this sample may be carry-over from other donors' samples. This material consisted of cultured PBMCs, taken from culture after CMV antigen stimulation. The chain joins TRBV4-1 to TRBJ2-3; 10 nucleotides line up with TRBD1. The DNA of the CDR3 is TGCGCCAGCAGCCAAGGACAGGGGGCCCGTAAAGCAGATACGCAGTATTTT. This gives the protein CASSQGQGARKADTQYF.